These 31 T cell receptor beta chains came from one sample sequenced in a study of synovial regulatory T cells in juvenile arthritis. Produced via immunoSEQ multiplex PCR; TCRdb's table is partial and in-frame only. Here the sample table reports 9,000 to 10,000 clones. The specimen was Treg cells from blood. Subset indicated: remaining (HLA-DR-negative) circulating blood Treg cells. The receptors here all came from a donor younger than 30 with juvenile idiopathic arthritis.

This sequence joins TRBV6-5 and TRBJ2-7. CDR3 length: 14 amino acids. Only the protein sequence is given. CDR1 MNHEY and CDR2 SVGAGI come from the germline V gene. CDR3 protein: CASSSQLTDYEQYF.

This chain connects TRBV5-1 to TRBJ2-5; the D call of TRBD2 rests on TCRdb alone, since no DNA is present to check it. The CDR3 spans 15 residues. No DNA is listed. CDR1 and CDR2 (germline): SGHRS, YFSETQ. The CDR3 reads CASSQPRLGGETQYF.

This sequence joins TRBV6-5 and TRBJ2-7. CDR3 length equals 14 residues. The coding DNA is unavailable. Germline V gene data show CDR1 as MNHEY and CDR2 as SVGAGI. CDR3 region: CASSYFKGTYEQYF.

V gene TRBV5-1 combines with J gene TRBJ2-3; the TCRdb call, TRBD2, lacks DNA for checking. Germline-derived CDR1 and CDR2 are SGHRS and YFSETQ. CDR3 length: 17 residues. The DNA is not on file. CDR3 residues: CASSLGASGRGTDTQYF.

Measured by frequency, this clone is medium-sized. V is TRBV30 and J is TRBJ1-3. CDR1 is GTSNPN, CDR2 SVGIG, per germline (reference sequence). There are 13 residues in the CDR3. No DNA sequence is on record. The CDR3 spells CAWRGLGGNTIYF.

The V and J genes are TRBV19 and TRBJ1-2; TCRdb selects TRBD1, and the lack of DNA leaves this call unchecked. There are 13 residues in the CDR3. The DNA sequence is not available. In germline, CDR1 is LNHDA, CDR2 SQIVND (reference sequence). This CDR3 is CATKTGSNYGYTF.

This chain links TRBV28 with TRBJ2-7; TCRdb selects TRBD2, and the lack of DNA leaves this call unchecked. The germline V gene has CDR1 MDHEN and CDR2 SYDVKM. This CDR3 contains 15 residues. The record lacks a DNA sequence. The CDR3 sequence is CASSWVGGGSYEQYF.

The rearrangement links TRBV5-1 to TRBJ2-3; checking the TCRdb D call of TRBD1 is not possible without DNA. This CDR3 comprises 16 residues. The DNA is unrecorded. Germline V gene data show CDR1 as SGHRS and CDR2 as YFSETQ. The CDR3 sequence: CASSPADREYTDTQYF.

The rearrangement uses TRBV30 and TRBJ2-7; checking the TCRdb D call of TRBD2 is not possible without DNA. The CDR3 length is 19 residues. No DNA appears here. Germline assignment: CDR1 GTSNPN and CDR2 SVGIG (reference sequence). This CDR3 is CAWSVHGLAGPLGSYEQYF.

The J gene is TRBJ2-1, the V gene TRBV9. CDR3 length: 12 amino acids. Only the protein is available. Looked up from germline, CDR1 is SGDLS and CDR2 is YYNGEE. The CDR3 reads CASSVLLGEQFF.

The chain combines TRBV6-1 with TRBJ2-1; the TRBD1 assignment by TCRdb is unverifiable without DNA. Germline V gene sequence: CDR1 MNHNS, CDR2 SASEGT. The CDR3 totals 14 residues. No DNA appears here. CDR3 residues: CASSETGIYNEQFF.

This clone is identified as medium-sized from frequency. The CDR3 sequence: CASSYSPGYTF. The chain employs TRBV6-6 and TRBJ1-2. CDR3 size: 11 residues. No DNA is given. Germline lookup yields CDR1 MNHNY and CDR2 SVGAGI (reference sequence).

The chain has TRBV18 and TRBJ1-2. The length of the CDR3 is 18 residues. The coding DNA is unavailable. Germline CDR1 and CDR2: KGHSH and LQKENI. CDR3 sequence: CASSHYPGPTDSKVGYTF.

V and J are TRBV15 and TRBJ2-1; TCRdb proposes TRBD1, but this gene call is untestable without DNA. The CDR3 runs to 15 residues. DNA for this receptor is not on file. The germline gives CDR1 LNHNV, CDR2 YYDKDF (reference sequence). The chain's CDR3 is CATSSKGTGDDEQFF.

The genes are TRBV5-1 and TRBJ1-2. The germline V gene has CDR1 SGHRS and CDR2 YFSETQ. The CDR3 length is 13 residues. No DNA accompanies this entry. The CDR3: CASSPRISYGYTF.

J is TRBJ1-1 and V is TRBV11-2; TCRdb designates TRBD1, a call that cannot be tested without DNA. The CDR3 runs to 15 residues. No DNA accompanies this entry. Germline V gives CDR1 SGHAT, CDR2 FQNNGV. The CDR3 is CASSQGGQPSTEAFF.

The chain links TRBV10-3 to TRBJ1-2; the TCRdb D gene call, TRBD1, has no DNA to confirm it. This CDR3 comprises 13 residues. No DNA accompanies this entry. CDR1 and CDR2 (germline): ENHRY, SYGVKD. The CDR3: CAISELISYGYTF.

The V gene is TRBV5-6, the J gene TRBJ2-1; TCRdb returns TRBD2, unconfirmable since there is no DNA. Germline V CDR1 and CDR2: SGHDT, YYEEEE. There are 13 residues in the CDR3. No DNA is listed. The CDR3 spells CASSLVLAGVQFF. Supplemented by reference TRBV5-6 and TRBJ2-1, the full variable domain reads DAGVTQSPTHLIKTRGQQVTLRCSPKSGHDTVSWYQQALGQGPQFIFQYYEEEERQRGNFPDRFSGHQFPNYSSELNVNALLLGDSALYLCASSLVLAGVQFFGPGTRLTVL.

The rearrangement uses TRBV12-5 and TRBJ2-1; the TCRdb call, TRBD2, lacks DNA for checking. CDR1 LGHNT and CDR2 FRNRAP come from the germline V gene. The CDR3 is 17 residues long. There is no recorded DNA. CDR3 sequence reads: CASGRPHLAGGEGEQFF.

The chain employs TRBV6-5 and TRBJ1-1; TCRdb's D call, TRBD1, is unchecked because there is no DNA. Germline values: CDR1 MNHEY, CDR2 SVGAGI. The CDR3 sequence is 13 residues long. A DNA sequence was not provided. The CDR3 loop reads CASSFDIDTEAFF.

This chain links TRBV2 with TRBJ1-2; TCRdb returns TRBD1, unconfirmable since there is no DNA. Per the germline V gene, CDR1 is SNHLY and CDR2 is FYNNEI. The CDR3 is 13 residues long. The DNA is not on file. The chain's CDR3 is CASSADRGYGYTF.

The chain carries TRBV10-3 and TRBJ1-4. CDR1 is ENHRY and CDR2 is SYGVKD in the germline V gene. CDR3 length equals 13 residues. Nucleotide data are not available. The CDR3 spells CAISGTTNEKLFF.

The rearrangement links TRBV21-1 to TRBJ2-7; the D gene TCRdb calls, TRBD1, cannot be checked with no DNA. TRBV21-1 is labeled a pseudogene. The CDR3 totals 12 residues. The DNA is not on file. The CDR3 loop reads CASGLTGVEQYF.

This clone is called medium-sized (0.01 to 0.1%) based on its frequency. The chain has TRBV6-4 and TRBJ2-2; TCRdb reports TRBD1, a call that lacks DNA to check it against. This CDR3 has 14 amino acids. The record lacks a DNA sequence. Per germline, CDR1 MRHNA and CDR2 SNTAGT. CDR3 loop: CASSEAGNTGELFF.

This CDR3 reads CASSTYPGNTEAFF. This chain connects TRBV7-2 to TRBJ1-1. Germline values: CDR1 SGHTA, CDR2 FQGNSA. This CDR3 comprises 14 residues. No coding sequence is recorded.

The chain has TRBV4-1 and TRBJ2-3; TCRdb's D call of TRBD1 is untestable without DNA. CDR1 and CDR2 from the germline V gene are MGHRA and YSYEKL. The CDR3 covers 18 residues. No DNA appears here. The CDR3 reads CASSQDHPGQGRRDTQYF.

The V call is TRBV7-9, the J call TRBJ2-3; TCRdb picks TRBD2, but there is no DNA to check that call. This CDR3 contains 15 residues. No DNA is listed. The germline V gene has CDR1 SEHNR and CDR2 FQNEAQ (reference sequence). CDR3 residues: CASSILARSTDTQYF. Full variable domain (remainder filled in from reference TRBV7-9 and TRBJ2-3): DTGVSQNPRHKITKRGQNVTFRCDPISEHNRLYWYRQTLGQGPEFLTYFQNEAQLEKSRLLSDRFSAERPKGSFSTLEIQRTEQGDSAMYLCASSILARSTDTQYFGPGTRLTVL.

The CDR3 protein is CATNMRNSYEQYF. The chain has TRBV6-1 and TRBJ2-7; the D gene TCRdb calls, TRBD2, cannot be checked with no DNA. The CDR3 has 13 amino acids. The record lacks a DNA sequence. Germline CDR1 and CDR2: MNHNS and SASEGT.

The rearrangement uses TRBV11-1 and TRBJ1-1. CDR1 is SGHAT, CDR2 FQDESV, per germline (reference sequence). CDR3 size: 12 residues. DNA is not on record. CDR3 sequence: CASSLEGRLPFF.

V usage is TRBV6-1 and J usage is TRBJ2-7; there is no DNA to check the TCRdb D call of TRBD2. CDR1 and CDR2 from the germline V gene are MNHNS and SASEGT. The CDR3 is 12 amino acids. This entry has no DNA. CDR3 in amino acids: CASTVGAYEQYF.

The CDR3 loop is CASSQTTLSDRGNYGYTF. This chain uses TRBV4-2 with TRBJ1-2; no DNA is available, so the TRBD1 call from TCRdb remains unchecked. The CDR3 loop spans 18 amino acids. The protein alone is recorded here. CDR1 is LGHNA and CDR2 is YNFKEQ in the germline V gene.